This TCR beta chain stems from a study of blood T cells in healthy people across ages. Germline V gene data show CDR1 as LNHNV and CDR2 as YYDKDF (reference sequence). The V end was cut by 0 bases, the J end by 2 bases, with 15 bases between. The CDR3 is 17 amino acids. This clonotype was recorded a few times. Next came a second PCR, run for roughly 6 to 11 cycles, which used a sample-barcoded 5' primer along with a J-beta primer mix. TCRdb re-called the 5' RACE reads with MiXCR, one entry per CDR3 protein. Of roughly 800,000 distinct CDR3 sequences in the sample, roughly 25% are singletons; the top ten hold under 9.5%. The same data also went into a second study, on T cells of mothers and their children.

This clonotype was sampled from a boy aged 5-17 years in good health. The sequenced sample was blood. This chain uses TRBV15 with TRBJ2-3, with a tentative D call TRBD2 (7 bases). The CDR3, as DNA: TGTGCCACCAGCAGAGAGGTGCGGGGGCGCATCACAGATACGCAGTATTTT. It encodes CATSREVRGRITDTQYF.